This T cell receptor beta chain was captured by sequencing in a study of regulatory T cells in long-lasting Graves disease. Turning to the study itself: In persistent Graves' disease, antithyroid drugs had been taken for over 5 years and TSH receptor antibodies stayed positive.

Trimming cost V 1 base and J 8 bases; bases outside gene matches: 5. This CDR3 is built from 14 residues. CDR1 KGHSH and CDR2 LQKENI come from the germline V gene. CDR3 regions were amplified by Arm-PCR using iRepertoire HTBI primers to build TCR beta libraries. TCRdb re-called the multiplex PCR reads through MiXCR, storing one row per CDR3 protein. The table lists over 300,000 distinct CDR3 sequences, around 20% of them singletons. The sample holds many counts of this clonotype. Time point defined: persistent/refractory GD, antithyroid drugs over 5 years with positive TRAb. PBMC-extracted RNA yielded the TCR library. It was an endocrinology department in Xi'an, China, that provided the patients.

Sequencing used peripheral blood mononuclear cells (PBMCs), obtained when the disease was refractory, from a patient treated with antithyroid drugs. The chain recombines TRBV18 with TRBJ1-1; 9 bases are a match to TRBD1. The TCR was taken from a female donor with Graves disease. CDR3 coding DNA: TGTGCCAGCTCACCACGGGGACAGGGCAACGAAGCTTTCTTT. Amino acid sequence: CASSPRGQGNEAFF.